The 20 T cell receptor beta chains reported below all come from one sample, sequenced in a study of blood T cell repertoires in COVID-19. Using immunoSEQ multiplex PCR, the repertoire was profiled, and TCRdb retains in-frame clones only, with some absent. This table has 120,000 or so clones, about three quarters appearing once. Source material: peripheral blood. These receptor sequences come from a woman at least 80 years old with active or convalescent COVID-19.

This sequence joins TRBV28 and TRBJ2-3; TRBD1 aligns across 8 bases. V was clipped by 6 bases and J by 8 bases; unmatched bases: 4. The length of the CDR3 is 12 residues. CDR1 and CDR2 (germline): MDHEN, SYDVKM. The CDR3 region is CASRPQGGTQYF. The DNA for the CDR3 is TGTGCCAGCAGGCCACAGGGGGGTACGCAGTATTTT.

This clone has at least ten counts. The chain is built from TRBV6-4 and TRBJ1-1; D not certain. Trimming shortened V by 3 bases and J by 1 base, and 6 bases separated the two germline ends. This CDR3 has 13 residues. CDR1 and CDR2 (germline): MRHNA, SNTAGT. The DNA of the CDR3 is TGTGCCAGCAGTGAGGGCAGGAACACTGAAGCTTTCTTT. Residues: CASSEGRNTEAFF.

The genes are TRBV19 and TRBJ2-3, with 12 bases fitting TRBD2. The trim removed 9 bases at V and 0 bases at J, leaving 10 bases unmatched. The CDR3 loop spans 17 amino acids. The germline gives CDR1 LNHDA, CDR2 SQIVND (reference sequence). The CDR3 sequence: CASTTSGRPSSTDTQYF. CDR3 DNA sequence: TGTGCCAGCACTACTAGCGGGAGGCCAAGTAGCACAGATACGCAGTATTTT.

V and J are TRBV9 and TRBJ2-1, with 10 bases fitting TRBD2. Germline CDR1 and CDR2: SGDLS and YYNGEE. The CDR3 contains 15 residues. V lost 4 bases to trimming and J lost 9 bases; unmatched junction nucleotides: 10. The DNA of the CDR3 is TGTGCCAGCAGCCCTAGCGGGAGTATCGGCGGTGAGCAGTTCTTC. This codes for CASSPSGSIGGEQFF.

This clone was counted only a few times. The chain carries TRBV5-1 and TRBJ2-5; 14 bases align to TRBD2. Trimming at V came to 2 bases and at J to 7 bases, leaving 7 bases not matched to a gene. Germline V gene data show CDR1 as SGHRS and CDR2 as YFSETQ. This CDR3 comprises 16 residues. The chain's CDR3 is CASSFGGTSGRLTQYF. The CDR3 DNA follows: TGCGCCAGCAGCTTTGGCGGGACTAGCGGGAGATTGACCCAGTACTTC.

The chain links TRBV25-1 to TRBJ2-7; TRBD1 aligns across 11 bases. After removal of 1 base from V and 5 bases from J, the junction contained 7 bases not matched to a gene. This CDR3 spans 16 amino acids. The germline gives CDR1 MGHDK, CDR2 SYGVNS. The CDR3, as DNA: TGTGCCAGCAGTGAATCGCCCGGACAGGGGGCGGACGAGCAGTACTTC. The encoded protein is CASSESPGQGADEQYF.

This clone was counted a single time. Here the CDR3 reads CASIETPRETQYF. CDR3 bases: TGTGCCAGCATAGAGACACCCAGAGAGACCCAGTACTTC. This chain uses TRBV27 with TRBJ2-5, with unresolved D. The germline V and J ends were trimmed by 7 bases and 4 bases, with 13 bases remaining between them. The germline V gene has CDR1 MNHEY and CDR2 SMNVEV (reference sequence). The CDR3 runs 13 residues.

The V and J genes are TRBV5-6 and TRBJ2-1; 7 nucleotides line up with TRBD2. Looked up from germline, CDR1 is SGHDT and CDR2 is YYEEEE. With V trimmed by 0 bases and J by 10 bases, 4 bases remained unmatched. This CDR3 comprises 13 residues. The CDR3 DNA sequence: TGTGCCAGCAGCTTGGGGCGGGAGAGGGAGCAGTTCTTC. Translation: CASSLGREREQFF.

V gene TRBV10-2 combines with J gene TRBJ1-2; 7 positions agree with TRBD1. J gave up 4 bases and V 3 bases, and 2 bases lay outside the gene matches. The CDR3 sequence is 13 residues long. CDR1 and CDR2 (germline): WSHSY, SAAADI. CDR3 sequence reads: CASSDSGGYGYTF. The CDR3 nucleotides are TGCGCCAGCAGTGATTCAGGGGGCTATGGCTACACCTTC.

This clone was seen only a few times. The rearrangement joins TRBV2 to TRBJ1-5, with D possibly being TRBD1 (5 bases). With 5 bases removed from V and 5 bases from J, the gap between germline ends came to 13 bases. Looked up from germline, CDR1 is SNHLY and CDR2 is FYNNEI. The length of the CDR3 is 14 residues. The CDR3 is CASSSGSWDQPQHF. CDR3 DNA sequence: TGTGCCAGCAGTTCAGGGTCCTGGGATCAGCCCCAGCATTTT.

V gene TRBV6-1 combines with J gene TRBJ2-7; 12 bases are a match to TRBD2. With 4 bases clipped from V and 3 bases from J, the junction kept 16 bases outside the gene matches. CDR3 length: 19 residues. Germline CDR1 and CDR2: MNHNS and SASEGT. DNA for the CDR3: TGTGCCAGCAGTGTTCGGACTAGCGGGACACAATCCCATGGCTACGAGCAGTACTTC. This encodes CASSVRTSGTQSHGYEQYF.

This clone occurred once. V is TRBV7-8 and J is TRBJ2-2; 8 nucleotides line up with TRBD2. The CDR3 spans 15 residues. CDR1 is SGHVS and CDR2 is FQNEAQ in the germline V gene. Trimming took 5 bases from V and 5 from J; bases not matched to a gene: 7. The CDR3 sequence: CASSPWTSHTGELFF. For the CDR3, the DNA is TGTGCCAGCAGCCCCTGGACTAGCCATACCGGGGAGCTGTTTTTT.

This clone was seen only once. The J gene is TRBJ2-1, the V gene TRBV24-1; 13 bases fit TRBD2. CDR1 is KGHDR and CDR2 is SFDVKD in the germline V gene. The CDR3 spans 16 residues. The junction had 1 base not matched to a gene; V was cut back by 0 bases and J by 6 bases. In DNA form, the CDR3 reads TGTGCCACCAGTGATTTGAGACTAGCGGGAGGCAATGAGCAGTTCTTC. Translating gives CATSDLRLAGGNEQFF.

CDR3 protein: CASSLTQGSINYGYTF. CDR3 bases: TGTGCCAGCAGCTTGACACAGGGGAGTATAAACTATGGCTACACCTTC. The J gene is TRBJ1-2, the V gene TRBV5-6; TRBD1 matches at 7 bases. CDR1 and CDR2 (germline): SGHDT, YYEEEE. CDR3 length: 16 amino acids. V lost 1 base and J lost 2; bases outside the gene matches: 8. Looking up the rest from reference TRBV5-6 and TRBJ1-2 gives the full variable domain: DAGVTQSPTHLIKTRGQQVTLRCSPKSGHDTVSWYQQALGQGPQFIFQYYEEEERQRGNFPDRFSGHQFPNYSSELNVNALLLGDSALYLCASSLTQGSINYGYTFGSGTRLTVV.

This clone was detected once. V usage is TRBV15 and J usage is TRBJ1-1; 9 nucleotides align to TRBD1. CDR3 length: 17 amino acids. The V and J ends lost 4 bases and 2 bases, in that order; junction bases with no gene match: 11. CDR1 is LNHNV and CDR2 is YYDKDF in the germline V gene (reference sequence). CDR3 DNA sequence: TGTGCCACCAGCACACTAGACAGGGGGACTATAAACACTGAAGCTTTCTTT. Translated: CATSTLDRGTINTEAFF. The full variable domain, its missing parts supplied by reference TRBV15 and TRBJ1-1, is DAMVIQNPRYQVTQFGKPVTLSCSQTLNHNVMYWYQQKSSQAPKLLFHYYDKDFNNEADTPDNFQSRRPNTSFCFLDIRSPGLGDTAMYLCATSTLDRGTINTEAFFGQGTRLTVV.

The rearrangement joins TRBV6-5 to TRBJ2-7; TRBD2 matches 7 bases. This CDR3 is 15 amino acids long. The trim removed 2 bases at V and 3 bases at J, leaving 7 bases unmatched. Germline values: CDR1 MNHEY, CDR2 SVGAGI. The CDR3 sequence: CASSYTGVAGYEQYF. CDR3 bases: TGTGCCAGCAGTTACACCGGAGTAGCGGGCTACGAGCAGTACTTC.

The chain is built from TRBV6-6 and TRBJ2-3; D perhaps matches TRBD2 (6 bases). Germline V lookup: CDR1 MNHNY, CDR2 SVGAGI (reference sequence). The ends were cut back, 5 bases at V and 2 bases at J, with 17 bases in the middle. The CDR3 is 16 residues long. DNA of the CDR3: TGTGCCAGCAGTCGCTGGGGGGACTCAAACACAGATACGCAGTATTTT. It is translated as CASSRWGDSNTDTQYF.

The V gene is TRBV5-1, the J gene TRBJ2-1, with TRBD2 identical over 7 bases. Looked up from germline, CDR1 is SGHRS and CDR2 is YFSETQ. J gave up 5 bases and V 1 base, and 18 bases lay outside the gene matches. The CDR3 extends over 19 amino acids. Written as DNA, the CDR3 is TGCGCCAGCAGCTTGCCGAAATGGCCGGGACTAAAAATAAACAATGAGCAGTTCTTC. It is translated as CASSLPKWPGLKINNEQFF.

This clone was found a few times. This chain uses TRBV7-9 with TRBJ1-2; D unclear. The CDR3 runs to 13 residues. From germline, CDR1 is SEHNR and CDR2 FQNEAQ (reference sequence). The V gene lost 5 bases and the J gene lost 8 bases, with 15 bases spanning the gap. The CDR3 DNA reads as TGTGCCAGCAGCCTCAGAGGGCAATACGGCTACACCTTC. Translating gives CASSLRGQYGYTF.

This sequence joins TRBV5-4 and TRBJ1-2; 9 bases fit TRBD1. The CDR3 is 15 amino acids. The ends lost 2 bases at V and 7 bases at J; junction bases unmatched: 9. In germline, CDR1 is SGHNT, CDR2 YYREEE (reference sequence). CDR3 sequence (DNA): TGTGCCAGCAGCTTACCGGGACAGGGAGAAAGTGGCTACACCTTC. This gives the protein CASSLPGQGESGYTF.